This is a list of T cell receptor beta chains from one sample in a study of sequential checkpoint blockade in melanoma. The protocol was immunoSEQ multiplex PCR, while the TCRdb copy is restricted to in-frame clones and leaves out a portion. The data hold some 4,100 clones, with approximately 20% observed a single time. This material consisted of tumor tissue (inferred from file names), taken from a patient given nivolumab and ipilimumab in sequence. The receptors derive from a human donor with melanoma. Each CDR3 is given with its conserved first and last residue. D genes are given only for firm matches. The size field is filled for only some rows; it gives once, few, many or a size class.

medium-sized TRBJ2-5 TRBV28 NA TGTGCCAGCAGTTTATTTTCCGTCCGTTGGGGCGAGGAGACCCAGTACTTC CASSLFSVRWGEETQYF
medium-sized TRBJ1-2 TRBV6-8 TRBD1 TGTGCCAGCACTCCGGGGACAGGGCAACCATATGGCTACACCTTC CASTPGTGQPYGYTF
NA TRBJ2-3 TRBV28 NA TGTGCCAGCAGTTTTTCCCCAGGCGGGCCCCGAGGGACAGATACGCAGTATTTT CASSFSPGGPRGTDTQYF
medium-sized TRBJ1-6 TRBV11-3 NA TGTGCCAGCAGCTCCGGACAGCTACGTTCACCCCTCCACTTT CASSSGQLRSPLHF
few TRBJ1-2 TRBV6-8 TRBD1 TGTGCCAGCAGCATACAGGGGGCGACGAACTATGGCTACACCTTC CASSIQGATNYGYTF
NA TRBJ2-5 TRBV25-1 NA TGTGCCAGCAGTGATTCCAGGGGAAGAGAGACCCAGTACTTC CASSDSRGRETQYF
few TRBJ1-5 TRBV11-3 NA TGTGCCAGCAGGCGAGGGGAAGGCAATCAGCCCCAGCATTTT CASRRGEGNQPQHF
few TRBJ1-2 TRBV19 NA TGTGCCAGTAGTATTCATGGGGGCTCTGGCTACACCTTC CASSIHGGSGYTF
NA TRBJ2-5 TRBV9 NA TGTGCCAGCAGCGTAGGCCCGGGGTCGGCTTTAGAGACCCAGTACTTC CASSVGPGSALETQYF
few TRBJ2-1 TRBV6-8 NA TGTGCCAGCAGTTACTTGGGGGCTACGGTCGGTAATGAGCAGTTCTTC CASSYLGATVGNEQFF
few TRBJ1-2 TRBV30 NA TGTGCCTGGAGTGTAGGGGTAGGACGTGGCTACACCTTC CAWSVGVGRGYTF
NA TRBJ2-7 TRBV5-1 NA TGCGCCAGCAGCTTGGACTGGGGAATCTCCTACGAGCAGTACTTC CASSLDWGISYEQYF
large TRBJ1-4 TRBV14 NA TGTGCCAGCAGCCAAGTACAAACAACTAATGAAAAACTGTTTTTT CASSQVQTTNEKLFF
NA TRBJ1-5 TRBV19 NA TGTGCCAGTATGACGGCGTTTAGCAATCAGCCCCAGCATTTT CASMTAFSNQPQHF
NA TRBJ1-2 TRBV6-8 NA TGTGCCAGCAGTTACCGGCAGTACGACTATGGCTACACCTTC CASSYRQYDYGYTF
many TRBJ2-1 TRBV11-3 NA TGTGCCAGCAGCTTACAGGGCTCCTACAATGAGCAGTTCTTC CASSLQGSYNEQFF
NA TRBJ2-5 TRBV5-1 NA TGCGCCAGCAGCTTGGCGGGGGTTTTTCAAGAGACCCAGTACTTC CASSLAGVFQETQYF
NA TRBJ1-1 TRBV6-8 NA TGTGCCAGCAGTTGGATACTACGGGGGGGCGACACTGAAGCTTTCTTT CASSWILRGGDTEAFF
many TRBJ2-5 TRBV11-3 NA TGTGCCAGCACTCCTGGTGGGGGGCCGGACCAAGAGACCCAGTACTTC CASTPGGGPDQETQYF
NA TRBJ1-1 TRBV6-8 TRBD1 TGTGCCAGCACCACCAGGGGGCGGGGCACTGAAGCTTTCTTT CASTTRGRGTEAFF
few TRBJ2-3 TRBV6-8 TRBD1 TGTGCCAGCAGTTTCAACAGGGGGCGCTTGACAGATACGCAGTATTTT CASSFNRGRLTDTQYF
many TRBJ1-1 TRBV11-3 TRBD1 TGTGCCAGCCTCCGGAATAGGGGACAGGGCAGCACTGAAGCTTTCTTT CASLRNRGQGSTEAFF